One TCR beta chain is described in this entry. In its sample, this clone was seen a few times. Its antigen specificity is not known. One base away there is no much larger clone; base qualities are not given. This sample was included in a study of beta chain features in type 1 diabetes (dated 2018 in TCRdb). Background on the whole study: Mean age, gender distribution, total cell number and subset yield did not differ between patients and healthy donors. A total of roughly 110 million sorted cells were examined across all samples, and the number of cells per subset was strongly correlated with RNA yield. In the study, TCRB repertoires of sorted circulating CD4+ T cell subsets from recently diagnosed type 1 diabetes patients were compared with those of matched healthy donors. Regulatory and stem cell-like memory subsets were isolated from only 8 patients and roughly 8 healthy donors, whereas naive and central memory subsets came from all 30 or so donors. The full study reports these points: Sequencing cDNA rather than genomic DNA could over-represent highly expressing activated cells, although activation and CD3 levels did not differ between groups. Fewer insertions and more nucleotide deletions at VDJ recombination sites were observed in patients with type 1 diabetes, implying thymic rearrangement abnormalities. Naive, central memory and regulatory TCRB repertoires appeared more similar among patients than among healthy donors. Only small numbers of individuals were included in the HLA sub-analyses, which left unresolved whether HLA type had any influence on TCRB rearrangement. In all four CD4+ subsets, TCRB CDR3 length was moderately but significantly shorter in type 1 diabetes patients. PCR may preferentially amplify shorter templates, but because patient and control samples were amplified and corrected together, any resulting skew would affect both groups equally.

The entire amount of isolated RNA was reverse transcribed using the High Capacity cDNA Reverse Transcription Kit, so the sequenced TCRB transcripts were expressed ones. Deep immunoSEQ sequencing was applied to naive, central memory and regulatory T cell samples, giving an average of approximately 3.8 million total reads per sample. After sorted cells were lysed in RLT buffer, RNA was extracted with DNase-treated RNeasy Micro or Mini kits, with the choice depending on cell number. Each cell subset was processed on its own to prevent cross-contamination, while patient and healthy donor samples were processed together. The immunoSEQ multiplex PCR was used to amplify TCRB sequences from cDNA, yielding 87-bp fragments that span the CDR3 region. Amplicons were sequenced on the Illumina HiSeq platform. The original methods were these. PCR bias was computationally corrected using synthetic template baselines, reads within Hamming distance 2 were collapsed, and singletons that could not be merged were discarded. Reads were aligned against IMGT to assign V, D and J genes, CDR3 length and insertions or deletions at six rearrangement sites. Within each subset, clonotype counts were normalized to the number of sorted cells before true diversity and Gini coefficients were calculated with the tcR R package. Repertoire sharing was quantified using the overlap coefficient calculated on TCRB nucleotide sequences. Out-of-frame TCRB sequences from naive cells were analyzed to stand in for the pre-selection repertoire. Imported from immuneACCESS, the table was reduced by TCRdb to in-frame sequences with V and J called. These copies leave out some clones; in studies compared against another copy, an unresolved V gene accounts for under half, and the cause of the remainder is not known. That table supplies the V and J calls and clone size; D and trimming were determined from the DNA. This sample holds about 620,000 clones; roughly a sixth were observed only once. Of the sample, around 0.095% falls within the top ten clones.

A single peripheral blood draw of about 120 mL on average was collected from each donor into heparinised tubes. Using a panel that included CD45RO, CCR7, CD25, CD127, CD95 and CD27, naive, central memory, regulatory and stem cell-like memory CD4+ T cells were sorted on a BD FACSAria II. All sorted populations exceeded 95% purity. PBMCs were separated immediately by Lymphoprep density gradient centrifugation and were stained directly, without being cultured. So that batch effects would be minimized, each experiment stained and sorted samples in pairs, pairing one healthy donor with one patient. The sequence was obtained from a young man in good health. Input material: naive CD4+ T cells from blood. Sample cell subset or site, as interpreted from the label and publication: true naive CD4+ T cells.

In nucleotide form, the sequence is TGTGCCAGCAGCGTGTCTAGCGGGAAAGATACGCAGTATTTT. Its protein is CASSVSSGKDTQYF. The chain employs TRBV9 and TRBJ2-3, and 9 junctional nucleotides match TRBD2. Trimming removed 2 bases from V and 5 bases from J; the gene matches leave 3 bases unexplained. The CDR3 has 14 amino acids, counting the end cysteine and phenylalanine. Just CDR3 DNA is preserved here, 42 bases in frame from base 1. CDR1 and CDR2, per the germline V gene, are SGDLS and YYNGEE.